This is a list of T cell receptor beta chains from one sample in a study of blood T cell repertoires in COVID-19. Data came from immunoSEQ multiplex PCR; TCRdb stores just in-frame clones and leaves some out. Of fewer than 250,000 clones in the sample, approximately 90% were seen once. Material: peripheral blood. These receptors originate from a human donor in a cohort sampled during active COVID-19. Each CDR3 is given with its conserved first and last residue. The D gene is left open where the match is weak. Part of the rows lack a size; the others show once, few, many or a class for expanded clones.

D gene	V gene	clone size	J gene	CDR3 protein	CDR3 DNA
TRBD1	TRBV10-3	.	TRBJ2-3	CAISETGVDTQYF	TGTGCCATCAGTGAGACAGGGGTTGATACGCAGTATTTT
.	TRBV9	.	TRBJ2-7	CASSPRPNAGSYEQYF	TGTGCCAGCAGCCCCCGGCCCAACGCGGGCTCCTACGAGCAGTACTTC
TRBD1	TRBV6-2/TRBV6-3	.	TRBJ1-6	CASSLTGEGYNSPLHF	TGTGCCAGCAGTCTGACAGGGGAAGGATATAATTCACCCCTCCACTTT
TRBD1	TRBV7-2	.	TRBJ2-3	CASSYDRGTYTQYF	TGTGCCAGCAGCTATGACAGGGGGACGTATACGCAGTATTTT
.	TRBV14	.	TRBJ1-2	CASSQAPFGYGYTF	TGTGCCAGCAGCCAAGCCCCGTTCGGCTATGGCTACACCTTC
.	TRBV12-5	once	TRBJ1-5	CASGLDSVGNQPQHF	TGTGCTAGTGGTTTGGACAGTGTGGGCAATCAGCCCCAGCATTTT
.	TRBV28	.	TRBJ2-1	CASSLAAKWNEQFF	TGTGCCAGCAGTCTCGCAGCGAAATGGAATGAGCAGTTCTTC
.	TRBV12-3/TRBV12-4	.	TRBJ1-2	CASSRTENYGYTF	TGTGCCAGCAGTCGAACAGAGAACTATGGCTACACCTTC
.	TRBV18	.	TRBJ2-7	CASSPPRGATSYNEQYF	TGTGCCAGCTCACCACCCAGGGGGGCAACGAGCTATAACGAGCAGTACTTC
TRBD1	TRBV30	few	TRBJ2-7	CAWSVQGTGRGYEQYF	TGTGCCTGGAGCGTCCAAGGGACAGGGCGAGGTTACGAGCAGTACTTC
TRBD1	TRBV7-9	.	TRBJ2-5	CASSPIGTGGTQYF	TGTGCCAGCAGCCCCATCGGGACAGGGGGGACCCAGTACTTC
.	TRBV5-1	.	TRBJ2-5	CASSLSETQYF	TGCGCCAGCAGCCTTTCGGAGACCCAGTACTTC
TRBD1	TRBV5-4	.	TRBJ1-6	CASSSNRQGNNSPLHF	TGTGCCAGCAGCTCCAACCGACAGGGTAACAATTCACCCCTCCACTTT
TRBD2	TRBV7-6	.	TRBJ2-3	CASSLILAGGPWDTQYF	TGTGCCAGCAGCTTAATTCTAGCGGGAGGGCCATGGGATACGCAGTATTTT
.	TRBV25-1	once	TRBJ1-3	CASSNQGAGGNTIYF	TGTGCCAGCAGTAATCAGGGTGCGGGGGGAAACACCATATATTTT
.	TRBV19	.	TRBJ1-2	CASSMREANYGYTF	TGTGCCAGTAGTATGAGGGAAGCTAACTATGGCTACACCTTC
.	TRBV2	.	TRBJ2-3	CASSYRAGGTDTQYF	TGTGCCAGCAGTTACAGGGCAGGGGGCACAGATACGCAGTATTTT
TRBD1	TRBV18	.	TRBJ2-6	CASSDRGSGANVLTF	TGTGCCAGCTCGGACAGGGGATCTGGGGCCAACGTCCTGACTTTC
.	TRBV19	.	TRBJ2-1	CASGGSSYNEQFF	TGTGCCAGTGGCGGTAGCTCCTACAATGAGCAGTTCTTC
.	TRBV5-6	.	TRBJ1-6	CATGRFGSPLHF	TGTGCCACAGGGCGGTTCGGTTCACCCCTCCACTTT
TRBD1	TRBV6-5	.	TRBJ1-4	CASSYRDRGPNEKLFF	TGTGCCAGCAGTTACCGAGACAGGGGACCTAATGAAAAACTGTTTTTT
TRBD1	TRBV19	.	TRBJ1-1	CARTQGAMDTEAFF	TGTGCCAGGACACAGGGGGCAATGGACACTGAAGCTTTCTTT
TRBD2	TRBV7-9	.	TRBJ2-5	CASSSWTSNQETQYF	TGTGCCAGCAGCTCCTGGACTAGCAACCAAGAGACCCAGTACTTC
.	TRBV30	few	TRBJ1-4	CAWGQSTNEKLFF	TGTGCCTGGGGACAGTCAACTAATGAAAAACTGTTTTTT
.	TRBV18	.	TRBJ2-5	CASSPPNRPQETQYF	TGTGCCAGCTCACCACCGAACAGGCCACAAGAGACCCAGTACTTC
TRBD1	TRBV5-1	.	TRBJ1-3	CASGSGQKGNTIYF	TGCGCCAGCGGGTCGGGACAGAAGGGAAACACCATATATTTT
TRBD1	TRBV5-6	.	TRBJ2-3	CASIKWGTGGDTQYF	TGTGCCAGCATCAAATGGGGGACAGGGGGAGATACGCAGTATTTT
.	TRBV28	.	TRBJ1-5	CASSPGQSNQPQHF	TGTGCCAGCAGCCCAGGACAGAGCAATCAGCCCCAGCATTTT
TRBD2	TRBV19	many	TRBJ2-2	CASSKGLAGGSNTGELFF	TGTGCCAGTAGTAAGGGACTAGCGGGAGGATCGAACACCGGGGAGCTGTTTTTT
TRBD2	TRBV6-4	many	TRBJ2-3	CASSEDGGAGTDTQYF	TGTGCCAGCAGCGAGGACGGGGGGGCGGGCACAGATACGCAGTATTTT
.	TRBV18	.	TRBJ2-3	CASSQSRQRTDTQYF	TGTGCCAGCTCACAGTCCAGGCAACGCACAGATACGCAGTATTTT
.	TRBV19	.	TRBJ2-1	CASRADSYNEQFF	TGTGCCAGTAGAGCGGATTCTTACAATGAGCAGTTCTTC
.	TRBV7-8	.	TRBJ2-4	CASSLDGPLDIQYF	TGTGCCAGCAGCTTAGATGGGCCCTTGGACATTCAGTACTTC
TRBD1	TRBV11-3	.	TRBJ2-5	CASSVTGSAETQYF	TGTGCCAGCAGCGTGACAGGGTCCGCAGAGACCCAGTACTTC
.	TRBV5-4	.	TRBJ2-6	CASSPQLGRTAGANVLTF	TGTGCCAGCAGCCCTCAATTGGGCAGGACAGCGGGGGCCAACGTCCTGACTTTC
.	TRBV19	.	TRBJ2-1	CASSTGTNSYNEQFF	TGTGCCAGTAGTACTGGTACAAACTCCTACAATGAGCAGTTCTTC
.	TRBV3-1/TRBV3-2	.	TRBJ2-1	CASSQVYIRTDYNEQFF	TGTGCCAGCAGCCAAGTCTACATCCGAACAGACTACAATGAGCAGTTCTTC
.	TRBV7-8	.	TRBJ1-5	CASSLAAALSNQPQHF	TGTGCCAGCAGCTTAGCGGCGGCCCTTAGCAATCAGCCCCAGCATTTT